One sample yielded the 3 T cell receptor beta chains listed below, sequenced in a study of CD8 T cells in Susac syndrome. Random hexamers primed reverse transcription of roughly 0.45 to 1 ug RNA. MiXCR was run by TCRdb on the immunoSEQ multiplex PCR reads, yielding one entry per CDR3 protein. The sample has 100,000 to 150,000 distinct CDR3 sequences, about 93% seen once. Sequencing input: CD8+ T cells from PBMCs. These TCRs come from a human donor with Susac syndrome.

The chain joins TRBV7-9 to TRBJ2-3, with D uncertain. This CDR3 has 12 residues. From germline, CDR1 is SEHNR and CDR2 FQNEAQ (reference sequence). Deletions cut 6 bases from V and 6 bases from J, with 10 bases between. The CDR3 coding sequence is TGTGCCAGCAGGCGCGAAGGGGATACGCAGTATTTT. The encoded protein is CASRREGDTQYF.

The rearrangement uses TRBV7-8 and TRBJ2-6; D gene unclear. In germline, CDR1 is SGHVS, CDR2 FQNEAQ. The CDR3 contains 15 residues. V lost 1 base to trimming and J lost 2 bases, with 6 bases between them. CDR3 amino acids: CASSLDATGANVLTF. The DNA for the CDR3 is TGTGCCAGCAGCTTAGACGCTACTGGGGCCAACGTCCTGACTTTC.

The J gene is TRBJ2-7, the V gene TRBV11-2; TRBD1 aligns across 9 bases. The CDR3 is 15 amino acids. Germline V CDR1 and CDR2: SGHAT, FQNNGV. The V gene end was trimmed by 5 bases and the J gene end by 2 bases; junction bases not matched to a gene: 7. The CDR3 sequence: CASSLWGQGPYEQYF. The CDR3 nucleotides are TGTGCCAGCAGCCTATGGGGACAGGGCCCCTACGAGCAGTACTTC.